This TCR beta chain was sequenced for a study of neurological immune-mediated disorders. CDR1 is SQVTM and CDR2 is ANQGSEA in the germline V gene. This CDR3 spans 12 amino acids. Between the trimmed V and J ends, which lost 7 bases and 5 bases, there was a span of 15 bases. This clonotype was counted at least ten times. TCRdb passed the 5' RACE reads through MiXCR, listing each CDR3 protein once. The sample holds 25,000 to 30,000 distinct CDR3 sequences, about 6.2% seen once. The sample consisted of PBMCs. The clonotype comes from a woman between 50 and 59 years old in good health. The rearrangement links TRBV29-1 to TRBJ2-7; D perhaps matches TRBD2 (6 bases). In DNA, the CDR3 is TGCAGCGGGACTACTACCATACACGAGCAGTACTTC. Protein: CSGTTTIHEQYF.